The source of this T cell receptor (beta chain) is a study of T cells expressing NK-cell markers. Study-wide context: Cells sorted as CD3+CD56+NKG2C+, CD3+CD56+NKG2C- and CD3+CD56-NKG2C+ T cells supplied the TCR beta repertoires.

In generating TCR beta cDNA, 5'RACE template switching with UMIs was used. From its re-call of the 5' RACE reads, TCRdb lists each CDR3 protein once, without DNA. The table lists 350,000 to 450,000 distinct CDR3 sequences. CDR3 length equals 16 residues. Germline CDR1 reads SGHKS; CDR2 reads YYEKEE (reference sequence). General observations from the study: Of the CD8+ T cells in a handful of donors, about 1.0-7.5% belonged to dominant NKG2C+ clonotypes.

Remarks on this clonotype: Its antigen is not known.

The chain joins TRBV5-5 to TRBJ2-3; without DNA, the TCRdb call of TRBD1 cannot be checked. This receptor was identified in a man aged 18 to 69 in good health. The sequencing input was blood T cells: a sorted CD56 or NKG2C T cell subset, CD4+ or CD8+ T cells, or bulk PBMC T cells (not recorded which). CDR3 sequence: CASSPSPRPSTDTQYF.